These 9 T cell receptor beta chains were sequenced from one sample in a study of T cell changes during pregnancy in multiple sclerosis. Sequenced by immunoSEQ multiplex PCR; TCRdb stores in-frame clones only, minus some. The sample carries roughly 49,000 clones, almost 95% recorded once. This specimen consisted of peripheral blood, obtained after pregnancy. These receptors came from a female donor with multiple sclerosis, enrolled in a pregnancy study.

This sequence joins TRBV6-6 and TRBJ1-2; 9 nucleotides line up with TRBD1. The CDR3 runs to 15 residues. Germline V gene lookup returns CDR1 MNHNY and CDR2 SVGAGI (reference sequence). The V gene end was trimmed by 7 bases and the J gene end by 7 bases; junction bases not matched to a gene: 13. CDR3 sequence: CASTPRGGTGLGYTF. The CDR3 coding sequence is TGTGCCAGCACTCCCCGGGGCGGGACAGGGCTTGGCTACACCTTC.

This rearrangement joins TRBV4-3 to TRBJ2-3; D is perhaps TRBD1 (6 bases). This CDR3 is built from 15 residues. V gave up 3 bases and J gave up 8 bases, with 18 bases separating them. Germline CDR1 LGHNA, CDR2 YSLEER. The CDR3 spells CASSQGAGGVGTQYF. DNA of the CDR3: TGCGCCAGCAGCCAGGGGGCTGGGGGAGTCGGTACGCAGTATTTT.

This clone was picked up one time. The chain is built from TRBV6-1 and TRBJ1-5; 7 bases line up with TRBD1. CDR3 size: 15 residues. V lost 4 bases and J lost 1; bases outside the gene matches: 4. Germline CDR1 reads MNHNS; CDR2 reads SASEGT. This CDR3 is CASSAWGQSNQPQHF. CDR3 DNA sequence: TGTGCCAGCAGTGCTTGGGGACAGAGCAATCAGCCCCAGCATTTT.

The rearrangement uses TRBV5-1 and TRBJ1-3; the D is unclear. The V and J ends lost 7 bases and 0 bases respectively, with 11 bases between them. CDR1 and CDR2 (germline): SGHRS, YFSETQ. The CDR3 is 14 residues long. This CDR3 is CASSKRSSGNTIYF. Written as DNA, the CDR3 is TGCGCCAGCTCAAAACGGAGCTCTGGAAACACCATATATTTT. Drawing the rest from reference TRBV5-1 and TRBJ1-3, the complete variable domain is KAGVTQTPRYLIKTRGQQVTLSCSPISGHRSVSWYQQTPGQGLQFLFEYFSETQRNKGNFPGRFSGRQFSNSRSEMNVSTLELGDSALYLCASSKRSSGNTIYFGEGSWLTVV.

The chain recombines TRBV7-2 with TRBJ1-6; the match to TRBD1 covers 9 bases. Germline CDR1 is SGHTA and CDR2 is FQGNSA. This CDR3 region has 16 residues. V gave up 5 bases and J gave up 8 bases; unmatched junction bases: 10. CDR3 sequence (DNA): TGTGCCAGCAGCCAGTACTCGGGACAGGGCCATTCACCCCTCCACTTT. The encoded protein is CASSQYSGQGHSPLHF.

The CDR3 bases are TGCGCCAGCAGCCAAGAATCAGGCTCTGGGGCCAACGTCCTGACTTTC. Protein product: CASSQESGSGANVLTF. The chain uses TRBV4-3 and TRBJ2-6; no clear D. Per the germline V gene, CDR1 is LGHNA and CDR2 is YSLEER. Trimming shortened V by 0 bases and J by 0 bases, and 6 bases separated the two germline ends. CDR3 size: 16 residues.

The V and J genes are TRBV10-3 and TRBJ1-1; D not certain. The CDR3 has 12 amino acids. V was shortened by 2 bases and J by 3 bases, with 4 bases between the two germline ends. Germline V gene lookup returns CDR1 ENHRY and CDR2 SYGVKD. As DNA, the CDR3 is TGTGCCATCAGTGAGACATACACTGAAGCTTTCTTT. Protein product: CAISETYTEAFF.

A remark on this clone: In the same sample, other DNA sequences code for this CDR3. This chain links TRBV6-5 with TRBJ1-6; a possible D gene is TRBD1 (5 bases). The CDR3 loop spans 16 amino acids. The germline CDR1 and CDR2 sequences are MNHEY and SVGAGI. Trimming stripped 0 bases from V and 8 bases from J, with 14 bases between. The CDR3 DNA is TGTGCCAGCAGTTACTCGAGGCAGGGTATGGATTCACCCCTCCACTTT. Translated: CASSYSRQGMDSPLHF.

The rearrangement links TRBV6-5 to TRBJ1-1; 7 bases are a match to TRBD1. Germline V CDR1 and CDR2: MNHEY, SVGAGI. The length of the CDR3 is 13 residues. J lost 4 bases, V lost 5 bases, and 4 bases had no gene match. The CDR3 region is CASSSQGGTEAFF. The CDR3 nucleotides are TGTGCCAGCAGTAGCCAGGGGGGCACTGAAGCTTTCTTT.